The sequence of this TCR beta chain was determined in a study of T cell responses to AZD1222 COVID-19 vaccine. The CDR3 loop spans 15 amino acids. Per the germline V gene, CDR1 is SNHLY and CDR2 is FYNNEI. V was pared by 4 bases and J by 3 bases, with 10 bases between. Only in-frame clones appear in the TCRdb table, and some are missing; sequencing was by immunoSEQ multiplex PCR. The data show about 120,000 clones, around 86% seen once. The sample was peripheral blood, taken 28 days after the second AZD1222 dose. The sequence came from an adult who received the AZD1222 COVID-19 vaccine. The chain links TRBV2 to TRBJ2-6, with D possibly matching TRBD1 (5 bases). CDR3 coding DNA: TGTGCCAGCAGTGGACAGATCCTTGGGGCCAACGTCCTGACTTTC. Its translation is CASSGQILGANVLTF.